The clone carrying this TCR beta chain was counted ten times or more. The target antigen is unknown. Regions amplified from RNA transcripts were the TCR beta CDR3 regions. When the TCR CDR3 underwent first-round RT-PCR, the HTBI primer set was used. From the multiplex PCR reads, TCRdb called clonotypes with MiXCR, one entry per CDR3 protein. The data show 500,000 or so distinct CDR3 sequences, approximately 17% seen once. These data originate in a study of T cells in Graves' hyperthyroidism and ophthalmopathy. General study results and limits: A model of 13 V-J features distinguished ophthalmopathy from stable hyperthyroidism.

Enrolled ophthalmopathy patients presented with a Clinical Activity Score of at least 3, a NOSPECS grade of at least 4, and disease duration under 3 months. The source of the PBMCs was around 10 ml of fresh peripheral blood. The clonotype originates from a woman between 18 and 29 years old with Graves' ophthalmopathy. The sequencing input was blood.

CDR3 in amino acids: CATSRDLGGTSGYTF. The DNA of the CDR3 is TGTGCCACCAGCAGAGATCTGGGGGGGACATCTGGCTACACCTTC. This chain links TRBV15 with TRBJ1-2; D might be TRBD1 (6 bases). This CDR3 spans 15 amino acids. Germline V gives CDR1 LNHNV, CDR2 YYDKDF (reference sequence). The V gene lost 0 bases and the J gene lost 7 bases, with 15 bases spanning the gap.